This TCR beta chain was recovered during a study of T cells after yellow fever vaccination. Study findings and constraints: Though it reached lower strength, the secondary response hit its peak faster, day 5 versus 15. After the booster, approximately 95% of CD4 and about nine tenths of CD8 primary-response clones were re-detected. There was a small share of clonotypes that showed up in both the CD4 and CD8 compartments.

This clonotype was counted between two and nine times. Antigen: not known. A process of 5'RACE template switching, which added a universal primer site and UMIs, was used to make TCR cDNA. TCRdb ran MiXCR on the 5' RACE reads and lists one entry per CDR3 protein. Of around 500,000 distinct CDR3 sequences in the sample, roughly 22% are singletons; the top ten hold 16%. The CDR3 spans 16 residues. Losses at the gene ends were 3 bases for V and 11 bases for J; bases not matched to a gene: 17. CDR1 and CDR2 (germline): SGHTA, FQGNSA. The chain employs TRBV7-2 and TRBJ1-2; 8 bases are shared with TRBD1. The specimen was PBMCs, collected approximately 22 days after the first yellow fever vaccination. This TCR came from a man younger than 30 who received the YFV17D yellow fever vaccine. In nucleotides, the CDR3 is TGTGCCAGCAGCTTCCCAGGGCGGGACAGGACCCCTAATTACACCTTC. Protein sequence: CASSFPGRDRTPNYTF.